Given below is one T cell receptor beta chain in context. Its antigen is not yet known. Base qualities are not provided; no much larger clone lies one nucleotide away. These data originate in a study of blood T cell repertoires in COVID-19 (TCRdb year 2020). Regarding the complete study: Samples from collaborators originated in the United States, Italy and Spain and spanned both the acute and convalescent phases of COVID-19. The material from the prospective study consisted of cDNA or gDNA derived from T cells, B-cell-depleted T cells, or PBMCs. Deeply sampled blood TCRbeta repertoires from subjects exposed to, actively infected with, or recovered from COVID-19 were included in the dataset. The repertoires were released in a freely available public database intended as a resource for research on the immune response to SARS-CoV-2. Samples were obtained from the ongoing ImmuneRACE study (first 160 participants) and from 1,254 subjects provided by 6 global collaborators. Sample metadata almost always included a de-identified subject ID, COVID-19 status, age in years and sex. Where available, HLA class I and class II types were taken from metadata supplied by the sample provider and were not determined by assay-based typing.

TCRbeta CDR3 regions were amplified from genomic DNA using the immunoSEQ Assay, a bias-controlled multiplex PCR. Processing in the source paper ran as follows. The number of nucleated cells in each sample was estimated from the amplification of reference gene primers within the assay. To quantify the absolute abundance of each unique TCRbeta CDR3 rearrangement, sequence reads were collapsed and filtered. For each sample, productive Simpson clonality was calculated as the square root of Simpson's diversity index across productive rearrangements. As stored in TCRdb, this immuneACCESS dataset retains in-frame rearrangements with V and J assigned. A fraction of the clones does not appear; measured against another copy, unresolved V genes explain less than half of the discrepancy, and the remainder lacks a known reason. Clonal size and the V and J genes are those of that table, whereas D and trimming came from the DNA. Present in this sample are about 70,000 clones, approximately 83% of which were seen just once. The ten largest clones capture less than 15% of the sample.

Whole blood was collected in K2EDTA tubes by collaborating institutions according to the institutions' own protocols. Collaborator samples were shipped for TCRbeta analysis as frozen whole blood, isolated PBMCs, or DNA extracted from either sample type. Results and caveats for the whole study, not just this receptor: How much clinical and demographic metadata was included differed by source and by participant, and the metadata was provided uncurated.

The sample consisted of peripheral blood. The source of this sequence is a human donor in a cohort sampled during active COVID-19.

The CDR3 region: CASRAGGKAFVLTF. Here is the DNA: TGTGCCAGCAGGGCCGGGGGGAAAGCGTTCGTCCTGACTTTC. The rearrangement combines TRBV27 with TRBJ2-6, with 7 central nucleotides matching TRBD2. V trim: 6 bases; J trim: 12 bases; unmatched bases: 11. CDR1 and CDR2 are drawn from the germline V gene (reference sequence): MNHEY, SMNVEV. The CDR3 runs 14 amino acids, cysteine and phenylalanine included. Of all the DNA, just the CDR3 is kept, 42 bases in frame from base 1.